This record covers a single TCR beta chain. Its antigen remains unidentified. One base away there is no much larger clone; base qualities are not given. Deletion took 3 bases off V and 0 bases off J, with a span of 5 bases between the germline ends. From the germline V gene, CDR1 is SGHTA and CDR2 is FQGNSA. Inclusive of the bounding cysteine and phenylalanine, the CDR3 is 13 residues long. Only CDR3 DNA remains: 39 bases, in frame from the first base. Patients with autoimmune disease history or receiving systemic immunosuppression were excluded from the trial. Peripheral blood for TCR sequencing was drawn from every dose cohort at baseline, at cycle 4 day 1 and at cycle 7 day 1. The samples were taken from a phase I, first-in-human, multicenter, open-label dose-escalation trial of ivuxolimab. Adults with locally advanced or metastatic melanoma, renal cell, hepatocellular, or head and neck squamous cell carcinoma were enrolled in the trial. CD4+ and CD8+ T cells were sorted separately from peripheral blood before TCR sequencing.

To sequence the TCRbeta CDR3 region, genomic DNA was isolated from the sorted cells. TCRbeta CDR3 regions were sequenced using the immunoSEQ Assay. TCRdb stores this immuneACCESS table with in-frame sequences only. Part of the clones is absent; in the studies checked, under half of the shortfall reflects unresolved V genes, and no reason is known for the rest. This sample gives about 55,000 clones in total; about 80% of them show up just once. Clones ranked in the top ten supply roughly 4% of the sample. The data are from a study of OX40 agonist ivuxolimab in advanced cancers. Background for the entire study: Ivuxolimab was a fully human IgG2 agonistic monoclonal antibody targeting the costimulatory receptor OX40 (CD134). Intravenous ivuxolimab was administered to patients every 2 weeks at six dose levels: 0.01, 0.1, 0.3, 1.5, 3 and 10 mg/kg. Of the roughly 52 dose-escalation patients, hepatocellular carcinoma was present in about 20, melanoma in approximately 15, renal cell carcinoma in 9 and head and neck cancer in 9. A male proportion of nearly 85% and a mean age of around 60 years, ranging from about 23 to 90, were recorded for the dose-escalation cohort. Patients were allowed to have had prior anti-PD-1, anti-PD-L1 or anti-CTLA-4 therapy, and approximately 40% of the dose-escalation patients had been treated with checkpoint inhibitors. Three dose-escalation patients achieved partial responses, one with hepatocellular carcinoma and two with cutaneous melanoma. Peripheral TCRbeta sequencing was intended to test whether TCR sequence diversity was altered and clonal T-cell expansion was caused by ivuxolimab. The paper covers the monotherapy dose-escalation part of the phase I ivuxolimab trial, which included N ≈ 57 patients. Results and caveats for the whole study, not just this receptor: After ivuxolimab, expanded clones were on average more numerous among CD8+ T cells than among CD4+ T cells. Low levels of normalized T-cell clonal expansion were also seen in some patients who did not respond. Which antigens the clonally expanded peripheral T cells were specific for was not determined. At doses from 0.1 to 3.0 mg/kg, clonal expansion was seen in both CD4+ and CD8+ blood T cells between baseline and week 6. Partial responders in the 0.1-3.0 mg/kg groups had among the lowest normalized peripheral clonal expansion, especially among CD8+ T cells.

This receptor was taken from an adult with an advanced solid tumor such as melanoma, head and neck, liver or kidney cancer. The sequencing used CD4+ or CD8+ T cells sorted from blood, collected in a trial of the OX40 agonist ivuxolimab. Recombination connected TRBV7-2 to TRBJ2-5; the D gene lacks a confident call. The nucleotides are TGTGCCAGCAGCTTGGTCCACCAAGAGACCCAGTACTTC. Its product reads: CASSLVHQETQYF.